A single T cell receptor beta chain is shown here with its context. It has no known antigen specificity. No quality values exist for individual bases; no much larger clone is one base distant. This entry comes from a study of shared clonotypes between healthy human individuals (dated by TCRdb to 2018 to 2020). As for the study more broadly: A few men and two women, aged 18 to 49 years, made up the cohort. To estimate repertoire size and how much clonotype sharing occurs between individuals, the study deeply sequenced the blood TCR repertoires of several healthy adults. Different laboratories and diverse techniques were used to prepare libraries and sequence TCR repertoires, to increase sequencing depth and limit assay-specific biases. Each donor's leukapheresis produced roughly between about 0.8 and 10 billion PBMCs.

Broad study findings and their caveats: Based on pairwise subsampling, the degree of clonotype sharing among donors was expected to be affected by sequencing depth. Sampling was restricted to blood, and TCR repertoires in tissue are likely to differ from TCR repertoires in blood. The small number of donors limited the genetic and exposure-history diversity represented.

Healthy HIV-negative adults with no recently reported acute infections or vaccinations were included as donors. Every donor was a Caucasian adult living in Nashville, Tennessee, USA. In the unsorted samples, 90 million or so PBMCs were counted, and genomic DNA was extracted using the QIAamp DNA Blood Mini kit. Blood was collected by leukapheresis, and PBMCs were isolated by Ficoll-Histopaque density gradient centrifugation and then cryopreserved in liquid nitrogen vapor phase. TCR CDR3 regions were amplified from genomic DNA by multiplex PCR using the deep immunoSEQ assay. Genomic DNA extracted from each cell subset was distributed evenly over all wells of several immunoSEQ 96-well plates, and each plate served as one replicate. Each replicate PCR for unsorted PBMC received about 310 ng genomic DNA, equal to about 30,000 T cell genomes. Ten immunoSEQ deep assay plates were used to sequence unsorted PBMC genomic DNA. The purified libraries were quantified using a Qubit 3.0 fluorometer, sized with a Bioanalyzer 2100, and then quantified again using the KAPA Library Quantification kit. Every immunoSEQ 96-well plate was sequenced on a dedicated single-read 150-cycle Illumina NextSeq 550 flow cell. The authors processed their data as follows. Because only junctional sequences without quality scores were contained in the immunoSEQ output, filtering matching that applied to full-length reads could not be performed. Sequences were annotated with PyIR, a Python wrapper for IgBLAST v1.9, and V/J genes and CDR3 were assigned using IMGT germline references. Any read was removed if the V/J assignment was weak (E-value above 1e-6), the CDR3 was missing, or the read contained stop codons, out-of-frame junctions, or ambiguous translated residues. V3J clonotypes were defined by identical inferred V gene, J gene, and CDR3 amino acid sequence. Percentage overlap between repertoires was computed as shared unique clonotypes divided by the size of the smaller repertoire. RTK rarefaction, the Chao1 estimator, and Recon v2.1 estimates of unobserved clonotypes were used to assess repertoire richness. The table comes from immuneACCESS by way of TCRdb, which keeps in-frame sequences with V and J called. Part of the clones is missing from these tables; in studies checked, under half for an unresolved V gene and the rest for unknown reasons. Clonal size and the V and J genes are those of that table, whereas D and trimming came from the DNA. The sample table lists about 490,000 clones, roughly four fifths of them with a count of one. The ten most abundant clones make up 10% to 15% of the sample.

What was sequenced was PBMCs. This TCR derives from a woman aged 35 to 49 in good health. Some clones in this sample may be carry-over from other donors' samples.

CDR3 loop: CASSLAVAEETQYF. The nucleotide sequence is given as TGTGCCAGCAGCTTAGCGGTAGCAGAAGAGACCCAGTACTTC. In this chain, TRBV7-2 is recombined with TRBJ2-5; the D gene identity is not certain. V drops 0 bases and J drops 3 bases, leaving 8 bases in between. The CDR3 runs 14 amino acids, cysteine and phenylalanine included. The retained sequence is limited to the CDR3, 42 bases, with the frame set at the first base. Per the germline V gene, SGHTA is the CDR1 and FQGNSA is the CDR2. With the rest looked up from the reference TRBV7-2 and TRBJ2-5 genes rather than sequenced, the full variable domain is GAGVSQSPSNKVTEKGKDVELRCDPISGHTALYWYRQSLGQGLEFLIYFQGNSAPDKSGLPSDRFSAERTGGSVSTLTIQRTQQEDSAVYLCASSLAVAEETQYFGPGTRLLVL.